One and the same sample provided the 10 T cell receptor beta chains below, sequenced in a study of shared clonotypes between healthy human individuals. Measured with immunoSEQ multiplex PCR; TCRdb has only the in-frame clones, and not every one. The data hold a few million clones, with approximately 95% observed a single time. Sequencing was done on a sample of naive CD4+ T cells from PBMCs. Subset specified: CD45RA+ positively selected. The receptors stem from a man younger than 35 in good health. Some clones in this sample may be carry-over from other donors' samples.

CDR3 amino acids: CASSYSVSDSGYTF. Here the CDR3 DNA reads TGTGCCAGCAGTTATTCGGTTTCCGATAGTGGCTACACCTTC. The genes are TRBV6-5 and TRBJ1-2; D unclear. Looked up from germline, CDR1 is MNHEY and CDR2 is SVGAGI. Trimming took 3 bases from V and 7 from J, leaving 15 bases between them. The CDR3 runs 14 residues.

This rearrangement joins TRBV5-1 to TRBJ2-5; D is unresolved. The length of the CDR3 is 13 residues. Trimming took off 4 bases at V and 1 base at J, with 8 bases between the two ends. Per germline, CDR1 SGHRS and CDR2 YFSETQ. For the CDR3, the DNA is TGCGCCAGCAGCAACGGACCCCAAGAGACCCAGTACTTC. Encoded protein: CASSNGPQETQYF.

The J gene is TRBJ1-1, the V gene TRBV18; D not certain. The V end lost 4 bases, the J end lost 1 base, and 7 bases lay between the germline ends. Germline V gene lookup returns CDR1 KGHSH and CDR2 LQKENI. This CDR3 region has 13 residues. CDR3 nucleotide sequence: TGTGCCAGCTCACAAGAGAAGAACACTGAAGCTTTCTTT. It encodes CASSQEKNTEAFF.

V usage is TRBV7-7 and J usage is TRBJ2-3; D tentatively reads TRBD1 or TRBD2 (7 bases each). V was shortened by 2 bases and J by 3 bases, with 9 bases between the two germline ends. This CDR3 is 14 amino acids long. Per the germline V gene, CDR1 is SSHAT and CDR2 is FNYEAQ (reference sequence). The CDR3 is CASSLQGGTDTQYF. CDR3 coding DNA: TGTGCCAGCAGCTTACAGGGGGGGACAGATACGCAGTATTTT.

This clone was counted a few times. This chain connects TRBV29-1 to TRBJ1-1; maybe TRBD1 (6 bases). Germline CDR1 is SQVTM and CDR2 is ANQGSEA. The CDR3 is 14 residues long. Trimming removed 7 bases from V and 0 bases from J, with 15 bases in between. The CDR3 DNA reads as TGCAGCGGGCTGGGACAACGGATGAACACTGAAGCTTTCTTT. Amino acids: CSGLGQRMNTEAFF.

This clone was seen only once. CDR3 amino acids: CASSRISRNTGELFF. The CDR3 DNA sequence: TGTGCCAGCAGCCGAATTTCCAGGAACACCGGGGAGCTGTTTTTT. The rearrangement joins TRBV7-2 to TRBJ2-2, with D uncertain. CDR3 length: 15 amino acids. Germline values: CDR1 SGHTA, CDR2 FQGNSA. Deletions cut 5 bases from V and 1 base from J, with 11 bases between.

This chain links TRBV5-1 with TRBJ2-1, with 8 bases aligning to TRBD2. V dropped 3 bases and J dropped 5; count of bases not matched to a gene: 10. The CDR3 has 16 amino acids. CDR1 is SGHRS, CDR2 YFSETQ, per germline. CDR3 sequence (DNA): TGCGCCAGCAGCTCGCAACCCGGACTAGCCAACAATGAGCAGTTCTTC. Amino acid sequence: CASSSQPGLANNEQFF. The entire variable domain, with the rest obtained from reference TRBV5-1 and TRBJ2-1, is as follows: KAGVTQTPRYLIKTRGQQVTLSCSPISGHRSVSWYQQTPGQGLQFLFEYFSETQRNKGNFPGRFSGRQFSNSRSEMNVSTLELGDSALYLCASSSQPGLANNEQFFGPGTRLTVL.

The chain couples TRBV18 to TRBJ1-4; D is undetermined. The V gene lost 0 bases and the J gene lost 5 bases, with 7 bases spanning the gap. Germline CDR1 KGHSH, CDR2 LQKENI. This CDR3 is 14 amino acids long. Here the CDR3 DNA reads TGTGCCAGCTCACCACCGGCACGGAATGAAAAACTGTTTTTT. It encodes CASSPPARNEKLFF.

In its sample, this clone was seen once. The V gene is TRBV29-1, the J gene TRBJ2-5, with 14 bases lining up with TRBD2. J lost 2 bases, V lost 6 bases, and 5 bases had no gene match. This CDR3 contains 15 residues. Germline-derived CDR1 and CDR2 are SQVTM and ANQGSEA. CDR3 sequence: CSVSGLAGGQETQYF. In DNA form, the CDR3 reads TGCAGCGTCTCCGGACTAGCGGGAGGTCAAGAGACCCAGTACTTC.

The chain is built from TRBV29-1 and TRBJ2-5; 10 positions match TRBD2. V trimming: 4 bases; J trimming: 4 bases; junction bases outside the gene matches: 6. This CDR3 is 14 amino acids long. Germline loops: CDR1 SQVTM, CDR2 ANQGSEA. CDR3 bases: TGCAGCGTTGTTCCTAGCGGGAGTAGAGAGACCCAGTACTTC. This gives the protein CSVVPSGSRETQYF. The full variable domain, rest sourced from reference TRBV29-1 and TRBJ2-5, is SAVISQKPSRDICQRGTSLTIQCQVDSQVTMMFWYRQQPGQSLTLIATANQGSEATYESGFVIDKFPISRPNLTFSTLTVSNMSPEDSSIYLCSVVPSGSRETQYFGPGTRLLVL.